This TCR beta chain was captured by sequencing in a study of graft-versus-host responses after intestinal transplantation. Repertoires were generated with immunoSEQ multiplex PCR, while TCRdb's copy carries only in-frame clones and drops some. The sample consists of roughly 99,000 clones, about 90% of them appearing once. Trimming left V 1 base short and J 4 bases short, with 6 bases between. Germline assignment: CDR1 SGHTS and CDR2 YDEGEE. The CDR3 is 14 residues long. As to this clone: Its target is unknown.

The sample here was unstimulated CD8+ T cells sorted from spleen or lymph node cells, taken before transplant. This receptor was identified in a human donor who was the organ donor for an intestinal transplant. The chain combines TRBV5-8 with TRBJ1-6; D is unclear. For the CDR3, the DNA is TGTGCCAGCAGCTTGCTTCTGTATAATTCACCCCTCCACTTT. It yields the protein CASSLLLYNSPLHF.